The next 15 T cell receptor beta chains were all read from a single sample in a study of CD8 T cells in ankylosing spondylitis. Study results and caveats: There was a TCR beta motif, made of roughly eight highly homologous variants, that appeared characteristic of ankylosing spondylitis blood.

Their antigens are not known. TCRdb passed the 5' RACE reads through MiXCR, listing each CDR3 protein once. The sample consists of approximately 540,000 distinct CDR3 sequences, about 13% of them appearing once. Material: blood, either unsorted or a sorted T cell fraction (not recorded which). These receptors originate from a male donor with ankylosing spondylitis.

This sequence joins TRBV7-8 and TRBJ2-5, with D unresolved. V was clipped by 5 bases and J by 5 bases, with 15 bases between them. The CDR3 runs 14 residues. Germline loops: CDR1 SGHVS, CDR2 FQNEAQ. The CDR3 sequence is CASSQRGRAETQYF. The CDR3 DNA follows: TGTGCCAGCAGCCAGCGTGGACGGGCGGAGACCCAGTACTTC.

CDR3 DNA sequence: TGTGCCAGCAGCTTAGGGTTAGGCTCCACGGGCAGAGGAAACACCATATATTTT. Its protein product is CASSLGLGSTGRGNTIYF. The rearrangement joins TRBV11-1 to TRBJ1-3; D is unresolved. Trimming left V 1 base short and J 4 bases short, with 20 bases between. The CDR3 covers 18 residues. CDR1 and CDR2 from the germline V gene are SGHAT and FQDESV (reference sequence).

The CDR3: CASSLPVSGGYTF. CDR3 DNA sequence: TGTGCCAGCAGCTTGCCGGTATCCGGTGGCTACACCTTC. The J gene is TRBJ1-2, the V gene TRBV5-6; no clear D gene. With 1 base removed from V and 7 bases from J, the gap between germline ends came to 11 bases. The CDR3 is made up of 13 amino acids. Germline V gives CDR1 SGHDT, CDR2 YYEEEE. Together with reference TRBV5-6 and TRBJ1-2, the CDR3 gives the full variable domain: DAGVTQSPTHLIKTRGQQVTLRCSPKSGHDTVSWYQQALGQGPQFIFQYYEEEERQRGNFPDRFSGHQFPNYSSELNVNALLLGDSALYLCASSLPVSGGYTFGSGTRLTVV.

This clonotype turned up a few times. The chain uses TRBV20-1 and TRBJ2-6; D unclear. The CDR3 spans 14 residues. Germline V CDR1 and CDR2: DFQATT, SNEGSKA (reference sequence). The V end lost 1 base, the J end lost 2 bases, and 6 bases lay between the germline ends. CDR3 nucleotide sequence: TGCAGTGCTAGAGGCCCGGCTGGGGCCAACGTCCTGACTTTC. Amino acids: CSARGPAGANVLTF.

A note on this clonotype: The junction and the germline gene differ at one end; a read error may be behind it. The chain combines TRBV3-1 with TRBJ2-1; D is ambiguous. The CDR3 runs 11 residues. Germline-derived CDR1 and CDR2 are LGHDT and YNNKEL (reference sequence). CDR3 protein: CASRLYSEQFF. CDR3 sequence (DNA): TGTGCCAGCAGGCTTTACAGTGAGCAGTTCTTC.

The CDR3 loop reads CASSPIERTGELFF. The DNA of the CDR3 is TGTGCCAGCAGTCCGATTGAGAGGACCGGGGAGCTGTTTTTT. V is TRBV11-3 and J is TRBJ2-2, with unresolved D. The CDR3 totals 14 residues. Germline loops: CDR1 SGHNT, CDR2 YENEEA. Between the trimmed V and J ends, which lost 6 bases and 5 bases, there was a span of 13 bases.

The chain couples TRBV5-1 to TRBJ1-1; 9 positions agree with TRBD1. Looked up from germline, CDR1 is SGHRS and CDR2 is YFSETQ. This CDR3 contains 17 residues. J gave up 1 base and V 4 bases, and 11 bases lay outside the gene matches. The CDR3 DNA reads TGCGCCAGCAGCCGTGGACAGGGGTCCCTCTCGAACACTGAAGCTTTCTTT. It is translated as CASSRGQGSLSNTEAFF.

The chain is built from TRBV5-1 and TRBJ1-2; the D gene is possibly TRBD1 (6 bases). V lost 6 bases and J 7 bases, leaving 10 bases between the germline ends. Germline V gene sequence: CDR1 SGHRS, CDR2 YFSETQ. The CDR3 runs to 11 residues. CDR3 sequence (DNA): TGCGCCAGCACTGACAGGTTTGGCTACACCTTC. Translated: CASTDRFGYTF.

This clonotype has more than one count but fewer than ten. The chain links TRBV7-2 to TRBJ2-3; 8 nucleotides match TRBD2. Germline values: CDR1 SGHTA, CDR2 FQGNSA. CDR3 length equals 17 residues. The V segment lost 5 bases and the J segment 2 bases; nucleotides outside the gene matches: 12. CDR3: CASSIRSTSGYTDTQYF. In DNA form, the CDR3 reads TGTGCCAGCAGCATCCGAAGCACTAGCGGTTACACAGATACGCAGTATTTT.

The chain uses TRBV4-1 and TRBJ1-5; 10 nucleotides line up with TRBD1. CDR3 length: 16 amino acids. Losses at the gene ends were 1 base for V and 4 bases for J; bases not matched to a gene: 4. In germline, CDR1 is MGHRA, CDR2 YSYEKL. For the CDR3, the DNA is TGCGCCAGCAGCCAAGCCGCGGACAGGGGGAATCAGCCCCAGCATTTT. This codes for CASSQAADRGNQPQHF.

This clonotype has more than one count but fewer than ten. The chain carries TRBV12-3 or TRBV12-4 and TRBJ1-1; 7 bases agree with TRBD1. The CDR3 contains 15 residues. The trim removed 7 bases at V and 0 bases at J, leaving 8 bases unmatched. The CDR3 sequence is CASTRGTDMNTEAFF. CDR3 in DNA: TGTGCCAGCACCCGGGGGACAGATATGAACACTGAAGCTTTCTTT.

This clonotype was picked up a small number of times. V is TRBV15 and J is TRBJ1-5; D is unresolved. V lost 0 bases and J lost 6, with 9 bases in between. This CDR3 is built from 14 residues. Per germline, CDR1 LNHNV and CDR2 YYDKDF (reference sequence). The CDR3 DNA follows: TGTGCCACCAGCAGAGATCCCGGGGTTCAGCCCCAGCATTTT. It codes for CATSRDPGVQPQHF.

This clonotype was found a few times. J is TRBJ2-3 and V is TRBV6-1; weak D call: TRBD2 (6 bases). The germline CDR1 and CDR2 sequences are MNHNS and SASEGT. The CDR3 runs 14 residues. Trimming pared 5 bases from V and 5 bases from J, leaving 14 bases between. The CDR3 reads CASSRGGGEDTQYF. The CDR3 bases are TGTGCCAGCAGTAGGGGAGGAGGGGAAGATACGCAGTATTTT.

Regarding this clonotype: Relative to the germline gene, one junction end is altered; a read error may explain this. This chain's CDR3 is CASSVDRPNQPRHF. The CDR3 DNA sequence: TGTGCCAGCAGCGTGGACAGGCCTAATCAGCCCCGGCATTTT. The genes are TRBV12-3 or TRBV12-4 and TRBJ1-5; TRBD1 agrees at 7 bases. This CDR3 region has 14 residues.

In this sample, this clonotype turned up a few times. The rearrangement links TRBV3-1 to TRBJ1-1, with 7 positions matching TRBD1. Germline V CDR1 and CDR2: LGHDT, YNNKEL (reference sequence). J lost 2 bases, V lost 4 bases, and 7 bases had no gene match. The CDR3 consists of 15 residues. CDR3 loop: CASSPTGWGNTEAFF. CDR3 coding DNA: TGTGCCAGCAGCCCGACAGGGTGGGGCAACACTGAAGCTTTCTTT.